The clone carrying this TCR beta chain was seen more than once but under ten times. This entry belongs to a study of blood T cell repertoires in COVID-19. Whole-study context: Donors in the United States, Italy and Spain gave samples during acute or convalescent COVID-19. Nucleic acid was either cDNA or gDNA, and it came from T cells, B-cell-depleted T cells, or PBMCs.

In the original workflow: Amplifying reference gene primers gave estimates of nucleated cell counts. Produced via immunoSEQ multiplex PCR; TCRdb's table is partial and in-frame only. D and trimming were read from the DNA, whereas the V and J calls and clone size are those reported in that table. The repertoire holds 95,000 to 120,000 clones, 85% seen once, with about 13% in the top ten. Germline CDR1 SGHDT, CDR2 YYEEEE. Trimming took 2 bases from V and 0 from J, leaving 10 bases between them. The CDR3 has 15 amino acids. This sequence originates from a human donor in a cohort sampled during active COVID-19. The V gene is TRBV5-6, the J gene TRBJ2-3; maybe TRBD2 (6 bases). The sample comprised peripheral blood. The CDR3 DNA reads TGTGCCAGCAGCTTCCGGGGGACTAGCACAGATACGCAGTATTTT. This translates into CASSFRGTSTDTQYF.